This record concerns one T cell receptor beta chain sequence. Described time point: newly diagnosed GD, antithyroid drugs for less than 3 months. Construction of the TCR library relied on RNA isolated from PBMCs. Enrollment of patients was through an endocrinology department in Xi'an, China. This sample is drawn from a study of regulatory T cells in long-lasting Graves disease. In building TCR beta libraries, iRepertoire HTBI primers were used together with Arm-PCR of CDR3 regions. Each CDR3 protein gets one entry after TCRdb re-called the multiplex PCR reads with MiXCR. The top ten clones hold 17% of a sample with over 350,000 distinct CDR3 sequences, 12% to 15% of them seen once. These same records also appear under a second study, on T cells in Graves' hyperthyroidism and ophthalmopathy. As that study records: HTBI primers were the set used in a first-round RT-PCR of the TCR CDR3.

The source was peripheral blood mononuclear cells (PBMCs), collected at new diagnosis, from a patient treated with antithyroid drugs. The sequence was obtained from a woman aged 45-65 years with Graves disease.

CDR3 sequence: CASSEGTGNYEQYF. CDR3 DNA: TGTGCCAGCAGTGAAGGGACAGGCAACTACGAGCAGTACTTC. The chain uses TRBV6-1 and TRBJ2-7; 7 nucleotides line up with TRBD1. Unmatched junction bases numbered 3, after V lost 1 base and J lost 3 bases. There are 14 residues in the CDR3. Germline CDR1 and CDR2: MNHNS and SASEGT.